This T cell receptor (beta chain) was documented in a study of vaccination effects on CD4 cells after COVID-19. ViraFEST used viral peptide pools to expand antigen-specific CD4+ T cells before sequencing. Culturing for around ten days preceded CD4+ T cell isolation. All participants had two doses of either the BNT162b2 or mRNA-1273 vaccine. Vaccinated participants had no history of SARS-CoV-2 infection and tested negative for nucleocapsid antibodies. In culture with 10 IU/ml IL-2 and 8.5 to 10 ug/ml peptides, PBMC were grown at a few million per well. As for this clone: Its specificity is not known.

Overall study results and limits: Sampling in the study covered few convalescent patients and included no early post-infection timepoints.

Sequenced by immunoSEQ multiplex PCR; TCRdb stores in-frame clones only, minus some. The sample has tens of thousands of clones, about three quarters seen once. Germline CDR1 is MDHEN and CDR2 is SYDVKM. This CDR3 is 14 amino acids long. V was clipped by 0 bases and J by 2 bases, with 7 bases between them. The TCR sequence derives from a human donor who received a COVID-19 vaccine. Specimen: CD4+ T cells from PBMCs cultured with HCoV-229E spike peptides, collected after COVID-19 vaccination. The chain employs TRBV28 and TRBJ1-2, with no clear D. For the CDR3, the DNA is TGTGCCAGCAGTTTATGGGGTGGCAACTATGGCTACACCTTC. This gives the protein CASSLWGGNYGYTF.